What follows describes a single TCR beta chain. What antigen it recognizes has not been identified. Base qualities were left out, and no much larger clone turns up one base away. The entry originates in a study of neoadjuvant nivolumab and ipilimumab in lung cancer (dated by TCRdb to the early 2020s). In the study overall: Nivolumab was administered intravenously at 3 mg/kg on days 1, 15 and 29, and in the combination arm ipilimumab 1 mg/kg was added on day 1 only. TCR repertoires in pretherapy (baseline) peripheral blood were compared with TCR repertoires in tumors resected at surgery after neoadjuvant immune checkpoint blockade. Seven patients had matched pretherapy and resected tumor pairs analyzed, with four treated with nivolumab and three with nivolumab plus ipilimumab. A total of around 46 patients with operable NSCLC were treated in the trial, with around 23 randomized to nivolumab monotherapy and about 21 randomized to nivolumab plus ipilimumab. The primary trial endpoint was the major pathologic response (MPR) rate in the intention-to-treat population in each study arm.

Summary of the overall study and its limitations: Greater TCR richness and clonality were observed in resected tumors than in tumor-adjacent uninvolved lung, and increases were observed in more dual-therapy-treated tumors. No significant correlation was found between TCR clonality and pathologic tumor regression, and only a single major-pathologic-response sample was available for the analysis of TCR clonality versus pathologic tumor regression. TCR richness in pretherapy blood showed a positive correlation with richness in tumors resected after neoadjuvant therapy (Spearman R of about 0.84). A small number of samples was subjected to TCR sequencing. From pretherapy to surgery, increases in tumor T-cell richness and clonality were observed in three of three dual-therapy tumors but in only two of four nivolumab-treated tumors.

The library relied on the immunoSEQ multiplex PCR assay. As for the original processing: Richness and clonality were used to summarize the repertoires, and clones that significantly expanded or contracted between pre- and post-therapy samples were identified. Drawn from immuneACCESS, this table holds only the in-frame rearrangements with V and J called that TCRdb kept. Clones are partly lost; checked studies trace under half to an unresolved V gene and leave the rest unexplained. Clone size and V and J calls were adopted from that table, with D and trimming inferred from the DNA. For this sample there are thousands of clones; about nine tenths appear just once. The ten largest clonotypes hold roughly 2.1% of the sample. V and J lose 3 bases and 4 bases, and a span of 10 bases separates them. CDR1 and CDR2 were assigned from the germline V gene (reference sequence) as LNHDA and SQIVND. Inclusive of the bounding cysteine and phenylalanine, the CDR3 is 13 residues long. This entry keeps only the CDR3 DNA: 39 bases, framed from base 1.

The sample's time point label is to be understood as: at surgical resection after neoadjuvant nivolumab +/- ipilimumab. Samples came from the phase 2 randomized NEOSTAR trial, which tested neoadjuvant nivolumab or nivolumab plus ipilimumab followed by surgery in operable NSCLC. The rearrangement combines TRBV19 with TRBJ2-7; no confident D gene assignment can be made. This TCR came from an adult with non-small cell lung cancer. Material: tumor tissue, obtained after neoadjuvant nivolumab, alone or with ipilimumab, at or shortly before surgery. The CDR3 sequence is CASSIPQGYEQYF. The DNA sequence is TGTGCCAGTAGTATCCCCCAAGGGTACGAGCAGTACTTC.